The clone carrying this T cell receptor beta chain was detected only a few times. TCRdb ran MiXCR on the 5' RACE reads and lists one entry per CDR3 protein. The profile covers tens of thousands of distinct CDR3 sequences, with approximately 16% appearing a single time and 30% to 35% taken by the ten largest. The entry originates in a study of T-cell memory formation after mild COVID-19. This sequence was found in an adult woman who had mild COVID-19 (a few samples of this study predate the infection). Cell type and time point are not known. Specimen: PBMCs or a T cell subset sorted from them (not recorded which).

The CDR3 spells CASSSPFEVPHNEQFF. The CDR3 DNA reads as TGTGCCAGCAGCTCACCATTCGAGGTCCCACACAATGAGCAGTTCTTC. The chain employs TRBV7-8 and TRBJ2-1; D uncertain. The CDR3 runs 16 residues. V was clipped by 4 bases and J by 5 bases, with 18 bases between them. Germline V gene data show CDR1 as SGHVS and CDR2 as FQNEAQ.